This T cell receptor (beta chain) was documented in a study of blood T cell repertoires in COVID-19. Overall study context: Italy, Spain and the United States were the sources of the convalescent and acute COVID-19 samples.

This clone was seen a few times. The ends were cut back, 3 bases at V and 6 bases at J, with 7 bases in the middle. Germline CDR1 is SGDLS and CDR2 is YYNGEE. The CDR3 totals 13 residues. Seattle cases were enrolled at active infection and followed longitudinally. Per the original methods: Amplification of reference gene primers provided the estimated nucleated cell counts. Libraries were prepared by immunoSEQ multiplex PCR; TCRdb keeps only in-frame clonotypes and omits some of them. The V and J calls and clone size come from that table; D and trimming were worked out from the DNA. Here the sample spans 150,000 or so clones, approximately 85% being singletons.

Source material: peripheral blood. The chain has TRBV9 and TRBJ1-6; D unclear. This TCR derives from a man aged 55 to 70 with COVID-19, enrolled during active disease. The CDR3 bases are TGTGCCAGCAGCGCGACGGGTAATTCACCCCTCCACTTT. Its protein is CASSATGNSPLHF. Drawing the rest from reference TRBV9 and TRBJ1-6, the complete variable domain is DSGVTQTPKHLITATGQRVTLRCSPRSGDLSVYWYQQSLDQGLQFLIQYYNGEERAKGNILERFSAQQFPDLHSELNLSSLELGDSALYFCASSATGNSPLHFGNGTRLTVT.